The present TCR beta chain was sequenced within a study of blood T cell repertoires in COVID-19. Here immunoSEQ multiplex PCR was the method, and the copy in TCRdb shows in-frame clones only, minus some. There are 200,000 to 300,000 clones in the sample; 65% to 90% occur only once, and 2% to 2.5% lies in the top ten. Looked up from germline, CDR1 is SGHNT and CDR2 is YENEEA. CDR3 size: 15 residues. The trim removed 5 bases at V and 3 bases at J, leaving 9 bases unmatched. The chain uses TRBV11-3 and TRBJ2-7, with 8 bases matching TRBD1. Sequences were obtained from peripheral blood. This receptor was taken from a man aged 40-49 years who had recovered from COVID-19. The chain's CDR3 is CASSPSGGAVYEQYF. The CDR3 bases are TGTGCCAGCAGCCCTTCAGGGGGCGCGGTCTACGAGCAGTACTTC.